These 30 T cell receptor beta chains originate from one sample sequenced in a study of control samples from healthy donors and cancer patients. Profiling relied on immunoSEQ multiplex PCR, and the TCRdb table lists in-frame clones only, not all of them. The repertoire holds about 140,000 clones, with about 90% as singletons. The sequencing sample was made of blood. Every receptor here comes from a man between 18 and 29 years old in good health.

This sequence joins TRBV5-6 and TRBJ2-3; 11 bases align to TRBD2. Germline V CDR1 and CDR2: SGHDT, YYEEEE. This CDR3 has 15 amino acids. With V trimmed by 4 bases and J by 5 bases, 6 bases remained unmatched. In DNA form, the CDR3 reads TGTGCCAGCAGCCCCCTAGCGGGGGGAGGAGATACGCAGTATTTT. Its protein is CASSPLAGGGDTQYF.

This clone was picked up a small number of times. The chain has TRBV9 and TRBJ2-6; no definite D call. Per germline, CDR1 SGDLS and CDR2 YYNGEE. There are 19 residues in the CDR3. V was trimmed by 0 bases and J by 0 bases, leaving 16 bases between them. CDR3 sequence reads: CASSVGWQAVSSGANVLTF. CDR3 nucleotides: TGTGCCAGCAGCGTAGGCTGGCAGGCTGTAAGCTCTGGGGCCAACGTCCTGACTTTC.

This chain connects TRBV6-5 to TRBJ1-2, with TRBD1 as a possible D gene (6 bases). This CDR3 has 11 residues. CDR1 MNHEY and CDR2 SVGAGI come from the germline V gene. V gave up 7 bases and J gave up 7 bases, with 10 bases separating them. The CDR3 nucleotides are TGTGCCAGCACGGGGGGCTCTGGCTACACCTTC. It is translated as CASTGGSGYTF.

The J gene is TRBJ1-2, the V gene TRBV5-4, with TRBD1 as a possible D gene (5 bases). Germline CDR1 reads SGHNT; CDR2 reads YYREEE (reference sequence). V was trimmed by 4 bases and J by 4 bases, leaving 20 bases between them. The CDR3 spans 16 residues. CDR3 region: CASSLPAGDSVYGYTF. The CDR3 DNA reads TGTGCCAGCAGCCTTCCGGCCGGCGACAGCGTCTATGGCTACACCTTC.

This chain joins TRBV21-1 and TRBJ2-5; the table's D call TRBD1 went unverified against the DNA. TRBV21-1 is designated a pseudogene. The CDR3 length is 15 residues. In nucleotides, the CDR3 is TGTGCCAGCCTCTTGTGGGGCGTGTACCAAGAGACCCAGTACTTC. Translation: CASLLWGVYQETQYF.

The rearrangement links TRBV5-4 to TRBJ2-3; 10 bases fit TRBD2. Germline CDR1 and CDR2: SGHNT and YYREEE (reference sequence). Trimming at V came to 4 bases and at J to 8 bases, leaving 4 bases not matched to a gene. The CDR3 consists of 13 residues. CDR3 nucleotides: TGTGCCAGCAGCCCTAGCGGGGGTGGTACGCAGTATTTT. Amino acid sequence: CASSPSGGGTQYF.

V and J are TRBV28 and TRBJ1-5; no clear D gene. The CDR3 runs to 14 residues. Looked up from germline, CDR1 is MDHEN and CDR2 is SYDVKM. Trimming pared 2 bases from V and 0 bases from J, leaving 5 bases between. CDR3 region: CASSLQPSNQPQHF. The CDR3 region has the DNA TGTGCCAGCAGTTTACAACCTAGCAATCAGCCCCAGCATTTT.

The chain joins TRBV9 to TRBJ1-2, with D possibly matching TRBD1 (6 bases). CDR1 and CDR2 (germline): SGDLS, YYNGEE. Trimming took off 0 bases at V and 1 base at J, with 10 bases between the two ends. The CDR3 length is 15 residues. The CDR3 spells CASSVAQGYNYGYTF. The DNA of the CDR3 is TGTGCCAGCAGCGTAGCACAGGGCTATAACTATGGCTACACCTTC.

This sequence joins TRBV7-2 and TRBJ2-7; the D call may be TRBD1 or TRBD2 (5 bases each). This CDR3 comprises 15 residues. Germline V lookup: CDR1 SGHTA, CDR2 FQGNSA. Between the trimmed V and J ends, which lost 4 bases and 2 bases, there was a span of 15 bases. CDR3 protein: CASSSIRDGAYEQYF. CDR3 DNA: TGTGCCAGCAGCTCGATCCGGGACGGAGCCTACGAGCAGTACTTC.

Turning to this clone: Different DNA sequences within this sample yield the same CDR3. The CDR3, as DNA: TGTGCCAGCAGTCGGACAGGGGGAAATGAAAAACTGTTTTTT. Translated: CASSRTGGNEKLFF. This sequence joins TRBV28 and TRBJ1-4; the match to TRBD1 covers 10 bases. This CDR3 is 14 amino acids long. The germline V gene encodes CDR1 MDHEN and CDR2 SYDVKM. V shed 5 bases, J shed 5 bases, and the junction held 2 bases outside the gene matches.

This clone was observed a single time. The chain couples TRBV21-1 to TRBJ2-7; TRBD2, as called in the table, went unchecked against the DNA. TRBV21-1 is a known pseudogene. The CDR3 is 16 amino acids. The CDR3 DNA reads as TGTGCCAGCAGCAAAGCTCCGGACTCGACCTTCTACGAGCAGTACTTC. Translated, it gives CASSKAPDSTFYEQYF.

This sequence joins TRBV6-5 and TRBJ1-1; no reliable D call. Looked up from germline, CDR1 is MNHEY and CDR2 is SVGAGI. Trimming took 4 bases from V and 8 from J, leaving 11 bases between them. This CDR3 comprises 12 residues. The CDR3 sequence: CASSFGPKEAFF. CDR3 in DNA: TGTGCCAGCAGTTTCGGGCCCAAGGAAGCTTTCTTT.

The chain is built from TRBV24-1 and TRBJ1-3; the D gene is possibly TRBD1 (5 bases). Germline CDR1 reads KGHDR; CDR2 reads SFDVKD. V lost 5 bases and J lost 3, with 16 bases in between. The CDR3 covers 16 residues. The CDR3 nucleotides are TGTGCCACCAGTGTCCACGTGAGGGGATGTGGAAACACCATATATTTT. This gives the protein CATSVHVRGCGNTIYF.

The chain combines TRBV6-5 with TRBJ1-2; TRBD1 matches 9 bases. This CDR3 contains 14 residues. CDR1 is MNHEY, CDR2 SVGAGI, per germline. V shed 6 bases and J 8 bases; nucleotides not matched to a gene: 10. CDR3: CASSLRQGVLGYTF. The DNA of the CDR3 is TGTGCCAGCAGCCTCCGACAGGGGGTCTTAGGCTACACCTTC.

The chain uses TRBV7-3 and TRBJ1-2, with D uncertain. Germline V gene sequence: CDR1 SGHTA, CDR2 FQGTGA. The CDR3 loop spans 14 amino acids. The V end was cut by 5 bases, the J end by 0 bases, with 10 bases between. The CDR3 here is CASSPDPANYGYTF. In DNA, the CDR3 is TGTGCCAGCAGCCCAGACCCAGCTAACTATGGCTACACCTTC.

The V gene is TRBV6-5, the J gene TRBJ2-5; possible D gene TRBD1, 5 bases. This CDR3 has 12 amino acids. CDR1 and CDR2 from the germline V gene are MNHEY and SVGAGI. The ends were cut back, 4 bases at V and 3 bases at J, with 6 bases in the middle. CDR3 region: CASSSTEETQYF. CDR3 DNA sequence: TGTGCCAGCAGTTCGACAGAAGAGACCCAGTACTTC.

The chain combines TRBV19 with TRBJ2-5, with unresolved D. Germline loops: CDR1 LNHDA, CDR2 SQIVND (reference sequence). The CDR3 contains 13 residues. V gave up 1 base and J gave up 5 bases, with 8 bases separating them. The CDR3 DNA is TGTGCCAGTAGTATAGGCGCAGCTGAGACCCAGTACTTC. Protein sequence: CASSIGAAETQYF. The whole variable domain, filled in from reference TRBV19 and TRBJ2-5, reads DGGITQSPKYLFRKEGQNVTLSCEQNLNHDAMYWYRQDPGQGLRLIYYSQIVNDFQKGDIAEGYSVSREKKESFPLTVTSAQKNPTAFYLCASSIGAAETQYFGPGTRLLVL.

DNA for the CDR3: TGTGCCAGCAGTTCCGCTGCTTACAATGAGCAGTTCTTC. Translating gives CASSSAAYNEQFF. V usage is TRBV6-5 and J usage is TRBJ2-1; D ambiguous. The CDR3 runs 13 residues. V lost 4 bases to trimming and J lost 4 bases, with 8 bases between them. CDR1 is MNHEY and CDR2 is SVGAGI in the germline V gene.

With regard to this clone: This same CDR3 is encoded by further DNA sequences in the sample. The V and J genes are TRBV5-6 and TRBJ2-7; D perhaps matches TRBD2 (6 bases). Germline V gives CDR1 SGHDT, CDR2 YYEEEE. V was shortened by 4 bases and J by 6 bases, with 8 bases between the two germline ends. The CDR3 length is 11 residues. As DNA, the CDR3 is TGTGCCAGCAGCCTGGGGGGCGAGCAGTACTTC. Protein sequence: CASSLGGEQYF.

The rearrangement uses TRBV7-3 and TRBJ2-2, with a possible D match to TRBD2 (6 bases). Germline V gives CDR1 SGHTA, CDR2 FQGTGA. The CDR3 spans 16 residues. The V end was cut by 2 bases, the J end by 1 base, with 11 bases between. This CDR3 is CASSLHGGLNTGELFF. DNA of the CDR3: TGTGCCAGCAGCTTACATGGGGGGTTGAACACCGGGGAGCTGTTTTTT.

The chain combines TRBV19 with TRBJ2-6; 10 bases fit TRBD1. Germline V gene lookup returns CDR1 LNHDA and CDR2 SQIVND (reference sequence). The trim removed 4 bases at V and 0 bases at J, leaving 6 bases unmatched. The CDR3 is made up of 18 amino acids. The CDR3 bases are TGTGCCAGTAGTAAAGCCGGGACAGGGGACTCTGGGGCCAACGTCCTGACTTTC. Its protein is CASSKAGTGDSGANVLTF.

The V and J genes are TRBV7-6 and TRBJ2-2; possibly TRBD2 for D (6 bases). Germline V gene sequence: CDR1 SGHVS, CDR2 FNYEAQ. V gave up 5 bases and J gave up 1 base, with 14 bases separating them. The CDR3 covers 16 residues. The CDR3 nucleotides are TGTGCCAGCAGCCCCCTCGCCGGGGGGAACACCGGGGAGCTGTTTTTT. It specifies CASSPLAGGNTGELFF.

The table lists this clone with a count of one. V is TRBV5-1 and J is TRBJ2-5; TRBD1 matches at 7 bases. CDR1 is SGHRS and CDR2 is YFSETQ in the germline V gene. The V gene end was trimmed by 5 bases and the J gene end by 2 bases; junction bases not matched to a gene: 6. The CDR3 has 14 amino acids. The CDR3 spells CASRRGTAQETQYF. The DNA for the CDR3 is TGCGCCAGCAGACGAGGGACAGCTCAAGAGACCCAGTACTTC.

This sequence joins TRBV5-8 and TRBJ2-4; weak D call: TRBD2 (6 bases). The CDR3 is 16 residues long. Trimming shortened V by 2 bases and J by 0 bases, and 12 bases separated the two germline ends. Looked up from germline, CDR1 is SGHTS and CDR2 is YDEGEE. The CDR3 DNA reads TGTGCCAGCAGCTTCGGGCGGGGTTTAGCCAAAAACATTCAGTACTTC. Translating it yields CASSFGRGLAKNIQYF.

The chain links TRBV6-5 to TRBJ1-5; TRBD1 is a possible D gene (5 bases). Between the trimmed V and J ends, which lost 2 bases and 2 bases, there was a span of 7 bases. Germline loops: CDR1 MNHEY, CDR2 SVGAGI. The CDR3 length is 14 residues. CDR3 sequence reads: CASSYGGGNQPQHF. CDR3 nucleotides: TGTGCCAGCAGTTACGGGGGGGGCAATCAGCCCCAGCATTTT.

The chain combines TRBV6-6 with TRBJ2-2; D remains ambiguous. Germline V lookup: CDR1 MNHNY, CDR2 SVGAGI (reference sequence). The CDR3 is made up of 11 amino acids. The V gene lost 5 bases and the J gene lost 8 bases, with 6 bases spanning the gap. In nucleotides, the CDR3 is TGTGCCAGCAGTCAACCTGGGGAGCTGTTTTTT. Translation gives CASSQPGELFF.

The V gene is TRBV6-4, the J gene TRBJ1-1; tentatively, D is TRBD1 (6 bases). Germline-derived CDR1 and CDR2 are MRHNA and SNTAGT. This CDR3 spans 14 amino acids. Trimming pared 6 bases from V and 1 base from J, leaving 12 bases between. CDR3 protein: CASRAGAANTEAFF. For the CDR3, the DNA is TGTGCCAGCAGGGCAGGGGCGGCGAACACTGAAGCTTTCTTT.

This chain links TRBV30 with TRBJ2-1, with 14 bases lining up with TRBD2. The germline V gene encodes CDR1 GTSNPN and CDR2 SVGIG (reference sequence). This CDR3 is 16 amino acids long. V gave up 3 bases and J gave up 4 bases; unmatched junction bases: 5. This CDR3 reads CAWSGTSGGDYNEQFF. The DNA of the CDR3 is TGTGCCTGGAGCGGGACTAGCGGGGGCGATTACAATGAGCAGTTCTTC.

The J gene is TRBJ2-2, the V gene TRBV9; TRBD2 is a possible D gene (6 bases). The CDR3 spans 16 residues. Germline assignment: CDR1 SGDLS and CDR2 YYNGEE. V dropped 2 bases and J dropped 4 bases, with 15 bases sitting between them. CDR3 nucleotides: TGTGCCAGCAGCGTCGCTCCGGGACTGCCCACCGGGGAGCTGTTTTTT. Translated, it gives CASSVAPGLPTGELFF.

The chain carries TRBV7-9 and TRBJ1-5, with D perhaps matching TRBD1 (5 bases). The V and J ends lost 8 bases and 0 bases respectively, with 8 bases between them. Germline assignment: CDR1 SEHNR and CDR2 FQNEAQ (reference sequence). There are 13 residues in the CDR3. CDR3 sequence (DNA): TGTGCCAGCGCAGGGATTAGCAATCAGCCCCAGCATTTT. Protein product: CASAGISNQPQHF.